This T cell receptor beta chain was captured by sequencing in a study of T cell responses to AZD1222 COVID-19 vaccine. Study-level results: Nearly half of unique spike-specific TCRs reportedly avoided B.1.351 and B.1.1.7 mutated regions. Recipients of AZD1222 seropositive at baseline numbered only 6 or 7. It should be noted that donors were predominantly white British and more often female, and clonal diversity was possibly underestimated.

A remark on this clone: Its cognate antigen is unknown.

CDR3 length: 14 amino acids. V dropped 3 bases and J dropped 8 bases, with 14 bases sitting between them. The germline V gene encodes CDR1 MNHEY and CDR2 SMNVEV (reference sequence). The table came from immunoSEQ multiplex PCR; TCRdb's copy has only in-frame clones and leaves some out. The profile covers 150,000 to 200,000 clones, with roughly nine tenths appearing a single time and 3.6% taken by the ten largest. The rearrangement uses TRBV27 and TRBJ2-1, with TRBD2 as a possible D gene (5 bases). The sequence was obtained from an adult who received the MenACWY meningococcal vaccine as a control. This sample comprised peripheral blood, obtained 28 days after the second dose of the MenACWY control vaccine. The CDR3 nucleotides are TGTGCCAGCAGTTTGAGCGGCCTAGTGGATGAGCAGTTCTTC. Amino acid sequence: CASSLSGLVDEQFF.